This T cell receptor beta chain was observed in a study of cytomegalovirus exposure and HLA in healthy donors. General observations from the study: Rare TCR sequences predominated, though certain public TCRs were found in many donors. When analyzed later, a missense DCLRE1C variant was found to be linked to TCR beta V- and J-gene trimming. Immune exposure data for these donors was limited to CMV serostatus.

PCR used 60 Vbeta primers and 13 Jbeta primers. In the original analysis: Unique TCR beta chains numbered roughly 84 million in a later analysis, with roughly 10 million shared. The method was immunoSEQ multiplex PCR; TCRdb's version includes in-frame clones alone and lacks a portion of them. V and J calls plus clone size are reproduced from that table; the DNA served to infer D and trimming. This table holds roughly 200,000 clones, 78% found once. This CDR3 is 13 amino acids long. The ends lost 5 bases at V and 8 bases at J; junction bases unmatched: 8. CDR1 is LNHDA and CDR2 is SQIVND in the germline V gene (reference sequence). Regarding this clone: Its specificity is not known.

This TCR was sampled from a female donor in good health and CMV-seronegative. The chain combines TRBV19 with TRBJ1-1; the match to TRBD1 covers 7 bases. The material sequenced was PBMCs. Here the CDR3 DNA reads TGTGCCAGTAGTGAACGCAAGGGACAGGAAGCTTTCTTT. This codes for CASSERKGQEAFF.